These T cell receptor beta chains were read from a single sample in a study of OX40 agonist ivuxolimab in advanced cancers. This table comes from immunoSEQ multiplex PCR, and its TCRdb copy is limited to in-frame clones, with some not included. The table includes about 82,000 clones, around four fifths detected once. Specimen: CD4+ or CD8+ T cells sorted from blood, collected in a trial of the OX40 agonist ivuxolimab. These receptors originate from an adult with an advanced solid tumor such as melanoma, head and neck, liver or kidney cancer. The CDR3 runs from the conserved cysteine through the conserved F or W. The D gene is left open where the match is weak. Some rows have no size entry. The others give once, few or many, or a class for an expanded clone.

D gene: .
clone size: .
J gene: TRBJ1-6
V gene: TRBV30
CDR3 DNA: TGTGCCTGGAGTGTTTCGGGCCTTAATTCACCCCTCCACTTT
CDR3 protein: CAWSVSGLNSPLHF

D gene: .
clone size: .
J gene: TRBJ1-3
V gene: TRBV5-1
CDR3 DNA: TGCGCCAGCAGCCAATTGGGGGACTCTGGAAACACCATATATTTT
CDR3 protein: CASSQLGDSGNTIYF

D gene: .
clone size: .
J gene: TRBJ1-4
V gene: TRBV5-1
CDR3 DNA: TGCGCCAGCAGCGAACAGGGTCGGGGTGAAAAACTGTTTTTT
CDR3 protein: CASSEQGRGEKLFF

D gene: .
clone size: once
J gene: TRBJ2-7
V gene: TRBV19
CDR3 DNA: TGTGCCAGTAGTATAAGGCGGAGGGGATACGAGCAGTACTTC
CDR3 protein: CASSIRRRGYEQYF

D gene: .
clone size: once
J gene: TRBJ1-4
V gene: TRBV4-1
CDR3 DNA: TGCGCCAGCAGCCAAGATGGCAGGGTGCCTGAAAAACTGTTTTTT
CDR3 protein: CASSQDGRVPEKLFF

D gene: TRBD1
clone size: .
J gene: TRBJ1-1
V gene: TRBV19
CDR3 DNA: TGTGCCAGTAGTCCCACTCGGACAGGAACTACCGAAGCTTTCTTT
CDR3 protein: CASSPTRTGTTEAFF

D gene: TRBD1
clone size: .
J gene: TRBJ1-2
V gene: TRBV7-8
CDR3 DNA: TGTGCCAGCAGCCCCGACAGGGCAGGGTATGGCTACACCTTC
CDR3 protein: CASSPDRAGYGYTF

D gene: TRBD1
clone size: .
J gene: TRBJ1-4
V gene: TRBV2
CDR3 DNA: TGTGCCAGCAGCGAACAGGGGAGCGGTGAAAAACTGTTTTTT
CDR3 protein: CASSEQGSGEKLFF

D gene: TRBD1
clone size: .
J gene: TRBJ2-3
V gene: TRBV30
CDR3 DNA: TGTGCCTGGGGACAGGGAAGAGATACGCAGTATTTT
CDR3 protein: CAWGQGRDTQYF

D gene: .
clone size: .
J gene: TRBJ2-7
V gene: TRBV6-1
CDR3 DNA: TGTGCCAGCAGTGGCGAGCGGAGCTCCTACGAGCAGTACTTC
CDR3 protein: CASSGERSSYEQYF

D gene: TRBD2
clone size: .
J gene: TRBJ2-3
V gene: TRBV7-2
CDR3 DNA: TGTGCCAGCAGCTTAGGGCTAGCGGGGGGTACGCAGTATTTT
CDR3 protein: CASSLGLAGGTQYF

D gene: .
clone size: .
J gene: TRBJ2-7
V gene: TRBV5-6
CDR3 DNA: TGTGCCAGCAGCTTAGGGGGCGAGCAGTACTTC
CDR3 protein: CASSLGGEQYF

D gene: .
clone size: .
J gene: TRBJ2-1
V gene: TRBV18
CDR3 DNA: TGTGCCAGCTCACCAGCCGGGACATCATTAGCTAATGAGCAGTTCTTC
CDR3 protein: CASSPAGTSLANEQFF

D gene: .
clone size: .
J gene: TRBJ1-6
V gene: TRBV6-5
CDR3 DNA: TGTGCCAGCAGTTCCGCCGGGACCCCTCCCCACTTT
CDR3 protein: CASSSAGTPPHF

D gene: .
clone size: .
J gene: TRBJ1-3
V gene: TRBV2
CDR3 DNA: TGTGCCAGCCTAGCCGGGACGTGGTCGGAGGTCGATTTT
CDR3 protein: CASLAGTWSEVDF

D gene: .
clone size: few
J gene: TRBJ2-5
V gene: TRBV16
CDR3 DNA: TGTGCCAGCAGCCAAAGGGGTGAGACCCAGTACTTC
CDR3 protein: CASSQRGETQYF

D gene: TRBD1
clone size: .
J gene: TRBJ1-2
V gene: TRBV15
CDR3 DNA: TGTGCCACCAGCAGACAGGGGGCGCTTGGCTACACCTTC
CDR3 protein: CATSRQGALGYTF

D gene: .
clone size: .
J gene: TRBJ1-1
V gene: TRBV2
CDR3 DNA: TGTGCCAGCAGTAAAGACAGCAACACTGAAGCTTTCTTT
CDR3 protein: CASSKDSNTEAFF

D gene: .
clone size: .
J gene: TRBJ2-7
V gene: TRBV2
CDR3 DNA: TGTGCCAGCAGTCCGGGACGCTACGAGCAGTACTTC
CDR3 protein: CASSPGRYEQYF

D gene: .
clone size: .
J gene: TRBJ1-4
V gene: TRBV19
CDR3 DNA: TGTGCCAGTAGTACTGATACAGGGAGGCAACTGTTTTTT
CDR3 protein: CASSTDTGRQLFF

D gene: .
clone size: once
J gene: TRBJ2-2
V gene: TRBV18
CDR3 DNA: TGTGCCAGCTCACCACCAGGGGGACCGAACACCGGGGAGCTGTTTTTT
CDR3 protein: CASSPPGGPNTGELFF

D gene: TRBD1
clone size: .
J gene: TRBJ2-7
V gene: TRBV11-2
CDR3 DNA: TGTGCCAGCAGCTCTACCCCAGGGGGAGCGGTCGGGCAGTACTTC
CDR3 protein: CASSSTPGGAVGQYF

D gene: TRBD2
clone size: .
J gene: TRBJ2-4
V gene: TRBV19
CDR3 DNA: TGTGCCAGTAGTATAGATGCTAGCGGGGGAAGTTTCGAAGCCAAAAACATTCAGTACTTC
CDR3 protein: CASSIDASGGSFEAKNIQYF

D gene: .
clone size: .
J gene: TRBJ2-3
V gene: TRBV5-1
CDR3 DNA: TGCGCCAGCAGCTTGGACGCGTCGCCAGATACGCAGTATTTT
CDR3 protein: CASSLDASPDTQYF

D gene: .
clone size: .
J gene: TRBJ2-7
V gene: TRBV5-1
CDR3 DNA: TGCGCCAGCAGCAAGGGGGTTGTGACCTACGAGCAGTACTTC
CDR3 protein: CASSKGVVTYEQYF

D gene: .
clone size: .
J gene: TRBJ2-7
V gene: TRBV10-2
CDR3 DNA: TGCGCCAGCAGTGAGTGGGGATTGGGGGGCGCGGAGTACGAGCAGTACTTC
CDR3 protein: CASSEWGLGGAEYEQYF

D gene: .
clone size: .
J gene: TRBJ2-1
V gene: TRBV7-6
CDR3 DNA: TGTGCCAGCAGCTCAACTGGTGAGCAGTTCTTC
CDR3 protein: CASSSTGEQFF

D gene: TRBD1
clone size: .
J gene: TRBJ2-3
V gene: TRBV5-1
CDR3 DNA: TGCGCCAGCGGGACAGTCTGGATGGGCACAGATACGCAGTATTTT
CDR3 protein: CASGTVWMGTDTQYF

D gene: .
clone size: .
J gene: TRBJ1-5
V gene: TRBV10-3
CDR3 DNA: TGTGCCATCAGTGACGGACCTAACAGTAATCAGCCCCAGCATTTT
CDR3 protein: CAISDGPNSNQPQHF

D gene: TRBD1
clone size: .
J gene: TRBJ2-7
V gene: TRBV7-9
CDR3 DNA: TGTGCCAGCAGCTTTGGACAGGGGCCCTCCTACGAGCAGTACTTC
CDR3 protein: CASSFGQGPSYEQYF

D gene: .
clone size: .
J gene: TRBJ1-1
V gene: TRBV7-2
CDR3 DNA: TGTGCCAGCAGCGCCACCGGGACACCCGTGCAATCTTTCTTT
CDR3 protein: CASSATGTPVQSFF

D gene: TRBD1
clone size: .
J gene: TRBJ2-6
V gene: TRBV5-6
CDR3 DNA: TGTGCCAGCAGCCCGACAGGGGCTGGGGCCAACGTCCTGACTTTC
CDR3 protein: CASSPTGAGANVLTF

D gene: .
clone size: .
J gene: TRBJ1-1
V gene: TRBV18
CDR3 DNA: TGTGCCAGCTCACCATCGAACCCAGGAAACACTGAAGCTTTCTTT
CDR3 protein: CASSPSNPGNTEAFF